Following are 4 T cell receptor beta chains from one sample sequenced in a study of read filtering for tumor transcriptome and immune sequencing. The library was built from around 400 ng RNA with molecular barcoded adaptors for alpha/delta and beta/gamma chains. One entry per CDR3 protein results from TCRdb running MiXCR on the reads. The sample holds over 55,000 distinct CDR3 sequences, approximately 14% seen once. The sample comprised a population of CD138-negative cells sorted from bone marrow. Every receptor here comes from a donor at least 40 years old with multiple myeloma.

This clonotype was recorded at least ten times. V is TRBV2 and J is TRBJ2-1; 10 bases agree with TRBD2. With 9 bases clipped from V and 10 bases from J, the junction kept 12 bases outside the gene matches. The CDR3 contains 14 residues. Germline V gene lookup returns CDR1 SNHLY and CDR2 FYNNEI. CDR3 region: CARRTSGQEREQFF. For the CDR3, the DNA is TGTGCCAGAAGGACTAGCGGACAAGAGAGGGAGCAGTTCTTC.

This clonotype was counted at least ten times. This chain joins TRBV28 and TRBJ2-1; the match to TRBD2 covers 8 bases. The CDR3 runs to 19 residues. After removal of 3 bases from V and 0 bases from J, the junction contained 13 bases not matched to a gene. From germline, CDR1 is MDHEN and CDR2 SYDVKM. In DNA, the CDR3 is TGTGCCAGCAGTTTTGTTGTCGGTGCGGGAGGTGGCTCCTACAATGAGCAGTTCTTC. The encoded protein is CASSFVVGAGGGSYNEQFF.

This clonotype was counted ten times or more. The CDR3 is CASSLSWTTSNEQFF. The CDR3 DNA reads as TGTGCCAGCAGCTTGTCGTGGACTACCTCCAATGAGCAGTTCTTC. The V and J genes are TRBV5-4 and TRBJ2-1; TRBD2 is a possible D gene (6 bases). Germline loops: CDR1 SGHNT, CDR2 YYREEE (reference sequence). With 1 base removed from V and 6 bases from J, the gap between germline ends came to 14 bases. The CDR3 has 15 residues.

This clonotype appeared many times. The V and J genes are TRBV29-1 and TRBJ2-5; D is undetermined. V dropped 4 bases and J dropped 5 bases, with 5 bases sitting between them. This CDR3 contains 10 residues. The germline V gene has CDR1 SQVTM and CDR2 ANQGSEA. CDR3 coding DNA: TGCAGCGTTGCGCGGGAGACCCAGTACTTC. Protein: CSVARETQYF.